This T cell receptor (beta chain) was found in a study of blood T cell repertoires in COVID-19 (TCRdb year 2020). Some background on the complete study: Samples from collaborators originated in the United States, Italy and Spain and spanned both the acute and convalescent phases of COVID-19. The material from the prospective study consisted of cDNA or gDNA derived from T cells, B-cell-depleted T cells, or PBMCs. Deeply sampled blood TCRbeta repertoires from subjects exposed to, actively infected with, or recovered from COVID-19 were included in the dataset. A freely available public database, intended as a resource for researchers studying the immune response to SARS-CoV-2, is where the repertoires were released. The samples were drawn from the first 160 participants of the ongoing ImmuneRACE study and from some 1,300 subjects provided by 6 global collaborators. A de-identified subject ID, COVID-19 status, age in years and sex were almost always included in the sample metadata. HLA class I and class II types, where available, came from metadata supplied by the sample provider rather than from assay-based typing. The paper's findings and limits, for the study overall: Clinical and demographic metadata were provided uncurated, with the amount varying by source and participant.

The immunoSEQ Assay, a bias-controlled multiplex PCR, was used to amplify TCRbeta CDR3 regions from genomic DNA. For the original study's pipeline: The number of nucleated cells in each sample was estimated by amplification of reference gene primers within the assay. To quantify the absolute abundance of each unique TCRbeta CDR3 rearrangement, sequence reads were collapsed and filtered. For each sample, productive Simpson clonality was calculated as the square root of Simpson's diversity index over productive rearrangements. TCRdb's version of the immuneACCESS table is confined to in-frame rearrangements and falls short of the full clone set. An unresolved V gene accounts for under half of the shortfall where checked; the remainder is of unknown origin. D and trimming come from the DNA, and the V and J calls and clone size come from that table. This sample gives about 190,000 clones in total; approximately 91% of them show up just once. The ten largest account for 1.1% of the sample.

Collaborating institutions collected whole blood in K2EDTA tubes following their own protocols. Collaborator samples were shipped for TCRbeta analysis as frozen whole blood, isolated PBMCs, or DNA extracted from either sample type. The CDR3 covers 15 residues, taking in both the cysteine and the phenylalanine. Left in the record is the CDR3 DNA by itself, 45 bases read in frame from the first base. Via the germline V gene, CDR1 is SNHLY and CDR2 FYNNEI. V sheds 6 bases and J sheds 5 bases, leaving 19 bases between their ends. As to this clone: The antigen it binds to is not known. The sample holds no much larger clone one base away, and base qualities are not on file.

This clonotype originated in a young man with acute or convalescent COVID-19. Recombination linked TRBV2 to TRBJ2-5; possibly the D gene is TRBD1, per 5 matching bases. The sequenced sample was peripheral blood. The DNA reads as follows: TGTGCCAGCAGCCGAAAGCACTACGCAGGGGAGACCCAGTACTTC. Translated, it gives CASSRKHYAGETQYF. With all but the CDR3 taken from the reference TRBV2 and TRBJ2-5 genes, the full variable domain is: EPEVTQTPSHQVTQMGQEVILRCVPISNHLYFYWYRQILGQKVEFLVSFYNNEISEKSEIFDDQFSVERPDGSNFTLKIRSTKLEDSAMYFCASSRKHYAGETQYFGPGTRLLVL.